The sequence of this T cell receptor beta chain was determined in a study of identical twins. The CDR3 runs to 18 residues. Trimming shortened V by 0 bases and J by 0 bases, and 15 bases separated the two germline ends. The germline V gene has CDR1 MNHEY and CDR2 SVGAGI. In TCRdb, the 5' RACE reads were re-called with MiXCR into one record per CDR3 protein. Of around 250,000 distinct CDR3 sequences in the sample, 5.5% to 7% are singletons; the top ten hold 3% to 4%. There are many counts of this clonotype. The same specimen was also included in a second study, on yellow fever vaccine responses in identical twins.

The genes are TRBV6-5 and TRBJ2-1; TRBD2 might be the D (5 bases). Sample: memory (CD45RO+) T cells sorted from blood. The receptor was isolated from a woman younger than 35 in good health. The CDR3 is CASSYSRRGYSSYNEQFF. The CDR3 DNA follows: TGTGCCAGCAGTTACTCGCGTCGCGGGTACAGCTCCTACAATGAGCAGTTCTTC.